Listed below are T cell receptor beta chains from one sample, sequenced in a study of blood T cell repertoires in COVID-19. Clones were read by immunoSEQ multiplex PCR, and TCRdb kept only the in-frame ones, dropping some. This sample has about 160,000 clones, with roughly 89% found just once. Sequencing used peripheral blood. The receptor source for this set is a woman aged 55-69 years who had recovered from COVID-19. Both conserved end residues are part of each CDR3. A D gene is named only where the DNA matches it firmly.

d_gene: NA
v_gene: TRBV21-1
j_gene: TRBJ1-5
CDR3nt: TGTGCCAGCATCAAAAGCCGTAGCTATCAGCCCCAGCATTTT
CDR3aa: CASIKSRSYQPQHF

d_gene: NA
v_gene: TRBV27
j_gene: TRBJ2-1
CDR3nt: TGTGCCAGCAGTCCAGACCCGACCGGGGAGCAGTTCTTC
CDR3aa: CASSPDPTGEQFF

d_gene: NA
v_gene: TRBV27
j_gene: TRBJ2-3
CDR3nt: TGTGCCAGCAGTCCCTTCCTCTTTACTGTTACGCAGTATTTT
CDR3aa: CASSPFLFTVTQYF

d_gene: NA
v_gene: TRBV7-9
j_gene: TRBJ2-7
CDR3nt: TGTGCCAGCAGCTTCCGACAGGCCTACGAGCAGTACTTC
CDR3aa: CASSFRQAYEQYF

d_gene: NA
v_gene: TRBV11-2
j_gene: TRBJ2-7
CDR3nt: TGTGCCAGCAGCTCCCCCATGGGGCTAAAGGGCTTC
CDR3aa: CASSSPMGLKGF

d_gene: NA
v_gene: TRBV24-1
j_gene: TRBJ2-2
CDR3nt: TGTGCCACCAGCGGGGTAGGGTCTTTGAACACCGGGGAGCTGTTTTTT
CDR3aa: CATSGVGSLNTGELFF

d_gene: NA
v_gene: TRBV28
j_gene: TRBJ1-2
CDR3nt: TGTGCCAGCAGTGACAGGGGCTACACCTTC
CDR3aa: CASSDRGYTF

d_gene: NA
v_gene: TRBV28
j_gene: TRBJ1-2
CDR3nt: TGTGCCAGCAAGGGCAGGGACTATGGCTACACCTTC
CDR3aa: CASKGRDYGYTF

d_gene: TRBD2
v_gene: TRBV9
j_gene: TRBJ2-3
CDR3nt: TGTGCCAGCAGCGTAGTCGCGGGGGGGCCCAGCACAGATACGCAGTATTTT
CDR3aa: CASSVVAGGPSTDTQYF

d_gene: NA
v_gene: TRBV27
j_gene: TRBJ2-7
CDR3nt: TGTGCCAGCAGTTACCTCGGGACTGCACACTCCTACGAGCAGTACTTC
CDR3aa: CASSYLGTAHSYEQYF

d_gene: TRBD1
v_gene: TRBV5-1
j_gene: TRBJ1-2
CDR3nt: TGCGCCAGCAGCCCAGGGACAGAGCCTTCCGTTGGCTACACCTTC
CDR3aa: CASSPGTEPSVGYTF